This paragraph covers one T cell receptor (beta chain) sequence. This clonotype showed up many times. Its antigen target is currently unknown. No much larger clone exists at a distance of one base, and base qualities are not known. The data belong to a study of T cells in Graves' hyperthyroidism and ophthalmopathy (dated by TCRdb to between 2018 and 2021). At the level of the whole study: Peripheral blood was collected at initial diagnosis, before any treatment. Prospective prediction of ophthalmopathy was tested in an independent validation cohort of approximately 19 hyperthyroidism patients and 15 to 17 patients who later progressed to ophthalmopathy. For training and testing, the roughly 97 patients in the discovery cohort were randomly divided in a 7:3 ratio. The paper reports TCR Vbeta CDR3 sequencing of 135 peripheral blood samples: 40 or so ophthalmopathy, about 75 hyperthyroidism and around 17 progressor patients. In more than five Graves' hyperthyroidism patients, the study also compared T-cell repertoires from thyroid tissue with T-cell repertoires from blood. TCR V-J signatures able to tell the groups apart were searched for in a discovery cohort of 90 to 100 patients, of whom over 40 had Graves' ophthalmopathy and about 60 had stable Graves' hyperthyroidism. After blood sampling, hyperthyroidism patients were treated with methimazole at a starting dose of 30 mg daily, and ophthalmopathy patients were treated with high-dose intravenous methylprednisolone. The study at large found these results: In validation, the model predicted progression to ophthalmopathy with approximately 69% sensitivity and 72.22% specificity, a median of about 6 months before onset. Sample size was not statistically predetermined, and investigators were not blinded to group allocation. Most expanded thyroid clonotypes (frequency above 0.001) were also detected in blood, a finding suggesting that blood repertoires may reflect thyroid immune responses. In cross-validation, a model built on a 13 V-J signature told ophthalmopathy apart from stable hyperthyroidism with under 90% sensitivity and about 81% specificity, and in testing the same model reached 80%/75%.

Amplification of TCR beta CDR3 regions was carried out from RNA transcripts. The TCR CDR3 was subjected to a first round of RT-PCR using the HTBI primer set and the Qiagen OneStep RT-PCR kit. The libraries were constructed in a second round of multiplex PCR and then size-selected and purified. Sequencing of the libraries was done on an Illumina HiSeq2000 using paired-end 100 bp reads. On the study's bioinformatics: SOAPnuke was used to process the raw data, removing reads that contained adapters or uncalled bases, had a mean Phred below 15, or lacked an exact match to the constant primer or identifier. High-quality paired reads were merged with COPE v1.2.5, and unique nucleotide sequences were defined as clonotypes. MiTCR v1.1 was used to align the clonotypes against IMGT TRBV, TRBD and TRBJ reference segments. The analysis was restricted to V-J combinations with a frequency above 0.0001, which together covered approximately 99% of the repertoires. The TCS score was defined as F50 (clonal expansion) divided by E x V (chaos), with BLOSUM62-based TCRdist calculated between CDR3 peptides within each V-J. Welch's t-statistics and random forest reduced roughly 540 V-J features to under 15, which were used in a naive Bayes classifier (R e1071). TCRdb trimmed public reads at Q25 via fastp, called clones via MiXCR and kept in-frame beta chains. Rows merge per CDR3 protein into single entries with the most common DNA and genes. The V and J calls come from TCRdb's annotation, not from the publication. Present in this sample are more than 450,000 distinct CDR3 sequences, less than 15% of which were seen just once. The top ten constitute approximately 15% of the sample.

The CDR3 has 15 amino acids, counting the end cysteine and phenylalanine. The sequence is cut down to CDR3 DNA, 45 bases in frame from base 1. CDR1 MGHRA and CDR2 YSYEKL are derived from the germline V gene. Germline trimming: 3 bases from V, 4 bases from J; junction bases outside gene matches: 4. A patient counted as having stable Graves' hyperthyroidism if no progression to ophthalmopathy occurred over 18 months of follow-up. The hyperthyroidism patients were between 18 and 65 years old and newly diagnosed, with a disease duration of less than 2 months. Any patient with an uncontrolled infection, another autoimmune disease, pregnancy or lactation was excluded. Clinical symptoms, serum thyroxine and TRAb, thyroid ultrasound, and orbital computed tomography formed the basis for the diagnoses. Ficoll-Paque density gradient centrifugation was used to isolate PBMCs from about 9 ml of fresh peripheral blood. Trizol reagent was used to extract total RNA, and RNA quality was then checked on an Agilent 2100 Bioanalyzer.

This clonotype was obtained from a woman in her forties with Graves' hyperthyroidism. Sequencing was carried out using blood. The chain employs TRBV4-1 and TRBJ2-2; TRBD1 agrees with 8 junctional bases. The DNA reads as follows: TGCGCCAGCAGCCAGACAGGGGCAGGCACCGGGGAGCTGTTTTTT. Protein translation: CASSQTGAGTGELFF.